The T cell receptor (beta chain) described here comes from a study of blood T cell repertoires in COVID-19. In this sample, this clone turned up once. The CDR3 is 14 amino acids. Germline lookup yields CDR1 GTSNPN and CDR2 SVGIG (reference sequence). With 3 bases clipped from V and 10 bases from J, the junction kept 7 bases outside the gene matches. Sequenced by immunoSEQ multiplex PCR; TCRdb stores in-frame clones only, minus some. The table lists roughly 200,000 clones, approximately 80% of them singletons. This receptor was obtained from a man in his forties or fifties who had recovered from COVID-19. The sample consisted of peripheral blood. The J gene is TRBJ1-6, the V gene TRBV30; 9 nucleotides match TRBD1. The CDR3 protein is CAWSFRQGGSPLHF. The CDR3 DNA sequence: TGTGCCTGGAGCTTTCGACAGGGGGGGTCACCCCTCCACTTT.